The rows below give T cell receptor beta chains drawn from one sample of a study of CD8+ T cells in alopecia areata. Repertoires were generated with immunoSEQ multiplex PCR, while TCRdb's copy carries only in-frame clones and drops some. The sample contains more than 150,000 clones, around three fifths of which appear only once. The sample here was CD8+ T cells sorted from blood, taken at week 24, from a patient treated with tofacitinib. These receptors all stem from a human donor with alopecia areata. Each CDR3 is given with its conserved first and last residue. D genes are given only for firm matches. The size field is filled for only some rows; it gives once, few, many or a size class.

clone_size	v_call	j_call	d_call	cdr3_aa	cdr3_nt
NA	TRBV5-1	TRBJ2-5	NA	CASSPAISGSETQYF	TGCGCCAGCAGCCCCGCGATATCAGGGTCGGAGACCCAGTACTTC
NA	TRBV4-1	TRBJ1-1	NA	CASSQDGRKAFF	TGCGCCAGCAGCCAAGACGGACGAAAAGCTTTCTTT
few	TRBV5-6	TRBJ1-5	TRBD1	CASSLGSSGGLQPQHF	TGTGCCAGCAGCTTGGGTAGTTCAGGGGGCTTGCAGCCCCAGCATTTT
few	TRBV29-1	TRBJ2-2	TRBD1	CSVLTGQGGTGNTGELFF	TGCAGCGTTTTAACAGGACAGGGGGGAACGGGGAACACCGGGGAGCTGTTTTTT
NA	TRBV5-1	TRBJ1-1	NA	CASSPRAGRGTEAFF	TGCGCCAGCAGCCCAAGGGCAGGTCGGGGTACTGAAGCTTTCTTT
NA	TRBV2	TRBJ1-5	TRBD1	CASTSDRASNQPQHF	TGTGCCAGCACCTCGGACAGGGCGAGCAATCAGCCCCAGCATTTT
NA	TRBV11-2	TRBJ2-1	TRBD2	CASSSSGSYNEQFF	TGTGCCAGCAGCAGTAGCGGGAGCTACAATGAGCAGTTCTTC
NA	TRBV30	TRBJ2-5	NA	CATRRGRGETQYF	TGTGCCACCCGGCGAGGGAGAGGAGAGACCCAGTACTTC
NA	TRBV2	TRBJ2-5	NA	CATIAGRETQYF	TGTGCCACCATTGCGGGGAGAGAGACCCAGTACTTC
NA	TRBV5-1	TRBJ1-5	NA	CASSSDPWSNQPQHF	TGCGCCAGCAGCTCCGATCCGTGGTCCAATCAGCCCCAGCATTTT
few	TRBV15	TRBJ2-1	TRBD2	CATNQERGGREQFF	TGTGCCACCAACCAAGAGCGGGGGGGCCGTGAGCAGTTCTTC
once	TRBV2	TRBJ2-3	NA	CASSQWGITDTQYF	TGTGCCAGCAGTCAATGGGGTATCACAGATACGCAGTATTTT
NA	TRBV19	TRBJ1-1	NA	CASSISVNTEAFF	TGTGCCAGTAGTATTTCGGTGAACACTGAAGCTTTCTTT
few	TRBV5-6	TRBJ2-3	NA	CASSEILTDTQYF	TGTGCCAGCAGCGAAATCCTCACAGATACGCAGTATTTT
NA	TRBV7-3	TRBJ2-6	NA	CASSSPGDSGANVLTF	TGTGCCAGCAGCTCCCCGGGTGACTCTGGGGCCAACGTCCTGACTTTC
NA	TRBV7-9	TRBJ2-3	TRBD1	CASSQDRGEMDTQYF	TGTGCCAGCAGCCAGGACAGGGGAGAGATGGATACGCAGTATTTT